This is a list of T cell receptor beta chains from one sample in a study of human T cells and chemical hapten exposure. TCRdb ran MiXCR on the RACE reads and lists one entry per CDR3 protein. The sample lists 56,000 or so distinct CDR3 sequences; 9.6% were seen once. The sequencing here drew on whole blood, taken in connection with sensitization to the hapten diphenylcyclopropenone (DPC). The receptors shown here come from a woman in her 30s with alopecia areata. Some clones in this sample may be carry-over from other donors' samples. Both conserved end residues are part of each CDR3. A D gene is named only where the DNA matches it firmly. The size of a clone is reported for some rows only, either as once, few or many, or as a class for expanded clones.

>TRBJ1-1|TRBV6-5|16|many|-
TGTGCCAGCAGTTATGGTTCTGGGATCGCGAACACTGAAGCTTTCTTT
CASSYGSGIANTEAFF
>TRBJ2-3|TRBV5-1|14|many|-
TGCGCCAGCAGCTTGGGGACAGCCACAGATACGCAGTATTTT
CASSLGTATDTQYF
>TRBJ2-3|TRBV5-1|14|-|-
TGCGCCAGCACCGAGTGGGTTGGCACAGATACGCAGTATTTT
CASTEWVGTDTQYF
>TRBJ1-1|TRBV12-3/TRBV12-4|16|-|-
TGTGCCAGCAGTTTTCCCGGTCTCACGGGGAGCACTGAAGCTTTCTTT
CASSFPGLTGSTEAFF
>TRBJ1-1|TRBV7-3|14|-|-
TGTGCCAGCAGCCCAAATACGGAGAACACTGAAGCTTTCTTT
CASSPNTENTEAFF
>TRBJ2-3|TRBV7-2|19|many|-
TGTGCCAGCAGCTTATCCCCCCTAATTGCGGGGCCGATCACAGATACGCAGTATTTT
CASSLSPLIAGPITDTQYF
>TRBJ1-4|TRBV3-1|13|many|TRBD1
TGTGCCAGCAGGGGGACAGCCAGAAAAGGGCTGTTTTTT
CASRGTARKGLFF
>TRBJ2-3|TRBV6-6|15|few|-
TGTGCCAGCAGTTACCCCCAGGGGAAAACAGATACGCAGTATTTT
CASSYPQGKTDTQYF
>TRBJ2-6|TRBV20-1|13|-|-
TGCAGTGTCCCAGGGTCTGGGGCCAACGTCCTGACTTTC
CSVPGSGANVLTF
>TRBJ2-7|TRBV6-5|13|-|-
TGTGCCAGCAGTCCCGGGTGGGGAAACGAGCAGTACTTC
CASSPGWGNEQYF
>TRBJ2-7|TRBV14|17|many|TRBD1
TGTGCCAGCAGCACACGGACAGGTAACTTTCTGGCCTACGAGCAGTACTTC
CASSTRTGNFLAYEQYF
>TRBJ2-6|TRBV6-5|17|-|-
TGTGCCAGCAGTTCGGGGGGACAACCATCTGGGGCCAACGTCCTGACTTTC
CASSSGGQPSGANVLTF
>TRBJ1-1|TRBV5-1|17|few|TRBD1
TGCGCCAGCAGCTCCGGACAGGGCACACTGATGAACACTGAAGCTTTCTTT
CASSSGQGTLMNTEAFF
>TRBJ2-7|TRBV11-3|14|few|-
TGTGCCAGCAGCTCCCGGGACGGGAACTACGAGCAGTACTTC
CASSSRDGNYEQYF
>TRBJ2-3|TRBV6-1|18|-|TRBD2
TGTGCCAGCAGTGGTAGCGGGGGGGCCATGGGAGCCAGAGATACGCAGTATTTT
CASSGSGGAMGARDTQYF
>TRBJ2-2|TRBV12-3/TRBV12-4|17|-|TRBD2
TGTGCCAGCAGCCTTAGCGGGGGCTCCACGAACACCGGGGAGCTGTTTTTT
CASSLSGGSTNTGELFF
>TRBJ1-5|TRBV13|15|few|-
TGTGCCAGCAGCTTGGGACCGCAGGGTAATCAGCCCCAGCATTTT
CASSLGPQGNQPQHF
>TRBJ2-7|TRBV7-2|14|-|-
TGTGCCAGCAGCCTCCGGGGGCCAGCACCCGAGCAGTACTTC
CASSLRGPAPEQYF
>TRBJ2-3|TRBV6-2/TRBV6-3|16|few|TRBD1
TGTGCCAGCAGAATTCCCGACAGGGGGCTAGGAGATACGCAGTATTTT
CASRIPDRGLGDTQYF
>TRBJ1-4|TRBV6-1|14|few|-
TGTGCCAGCACCGAGACGAGCATCGTGGAAAAACTGTTTTTT
CASTETSIVEKLFF
>TRBJ2-3|TRBV28|17|-|-
TGTGCCAGCAGTTTTGGTCGGTCGGAGCCAGATCAAGATACGCAGTATTTT
CASSFGRSEPDQDTQYF
>TRBJ2-7|TRBV29-1|13|few|-
TGCAGCGTTGAAGGAGGCAGAGGCTACGAGCAGTACTTC
CSVEGGRGYEQYF
>TRBJ2-3|TRBV7-2|16|-|TRBD2
TGTGCCAGCAGCTTCCCCCCTAGCGGTAGCACAGATACGCAGTATTTT
CASSFPPSGSTDTQYF
>TRBJ2-3|TRBV12-3/TRBV12-4|17|-|-
TGTGCCAGCTCGCAGGGCAATAGGAGAGGGCCGGTGGATACGCAGTATTTT
CASSQGNRRGPVDTQYF
>TRBJ2-2|TRBV27|14|many|-
TGTGCCAGCAGTTTATCGGCAGGCACCGGGGAGCTGTTTTTT
CASSLSAGTGELFF
>TRBJ2-1|TRBV5-1|16|-|TRBD2
TGCGCCAGCAGCCCGGGGCCGGGACTAGCTCTCGATGAGCAGTTCTTC
CASSPGPGLALDEQFF
>TRBJ2-3|TRBV20-1|16|few|-
TGCAGTGCCTCGAAATCGGGGGGCGGGGAGGCAGATACGCAGTATTTT
CSASKSGGGEADTQYF
>TRBJ2-7|TRBV20-1|13|-|TRBD2
TGCAGTGCTAGTGGGGGGGACTCCTACGAGCAGTACTTC
CSASGGDSYEQYF
>TRBJ2-1|TRBV29-1|12|many|-
TGCAGCGGTGAAGGCTCCTACAATGAGCAGTTCTTC
CSGEGSYNEQFF
>TRBJ1-5|TRBV27|15|many|TRBD1
TGTGCCAGCAGTTTTGACGGACAGGCGAATCAGCCCCAGCATTTT
CASSFDGQANQPQHF
>TRBJ2-7|TRBV28|12|-|TRBD1
TGTGCCAGTGAGGGACAGCTCTACGAGCAGTACTTC
CASEGQLYEQYF
>TRBJ1-6|TRBV20-1|13|few|-
TGCAGTGCCAGGACGGGACACCAGAACACCCTCCACTTT
CSARTGHQNTLHF
>TRBJ2-3|TRBV3-1|13|many|-
TGTGCCAGCAGCCAAGAATCTCCGAGGGGGCAGTATTTT
CASSQESPRGQYF
>TRBJ2-7|TRBV28|15|many|TRBD2
TGTGCCAGCAGTTTATTTCTAGCGGAGCCGTACGAGCAGTACTTC
CASSLFLAEPYEQYF
>TRBJ2-7|TRBV12-3/TRBV12-4|13|many|-
TGTGCCAGCAGTTTGGGGTGGGGTTACGAGCAGTACTTC
CASSLGWGYEQYF
>TRBJ2-3|TRBV4-1|18|few|-
TGCGCCAGCAGCCTCCTCCCGACAGTCGTCTACCCCACAGATACGCAGTATTTT
CASSLLPTVVYPTDTQYF
>TRBJ2-3|TRBV6-2/TRBV6-3|13|many|-
TGTGCCAGCATCTACCAAGGGGGGGGTACGCAGTATTTT
CASIYQGGGTQYF
>TRBJ1-1|TRBV7-2|15|many|TRBD1
TGTGCCAGCAGCCAACATGGGACAGCCAACACTGAAGCTTTCTTT
CASSQHGTANTEAFF
>TRBJ2-7|TRBV5-1|11|-|-
TGCGCCAGCAACCTAGGGGGTGAGCAGTACTTC
CASNLGGEQYF
>TRBJ2-3|TRBV6-2/TRBV6-3|16|many|TRBD2
TGTGCCACCAGCGTTCCGGGACTAGCTGACTGGAATACGCAGTATTTT
CATSVPGLADWNTQYF
>TRBJ2-1|TRBV4-3|13|-|-
TGCGCCAGCAGCCAAGAGCGTCGGGACGAGCAGTTCTTC
CASSQERRDEQFF